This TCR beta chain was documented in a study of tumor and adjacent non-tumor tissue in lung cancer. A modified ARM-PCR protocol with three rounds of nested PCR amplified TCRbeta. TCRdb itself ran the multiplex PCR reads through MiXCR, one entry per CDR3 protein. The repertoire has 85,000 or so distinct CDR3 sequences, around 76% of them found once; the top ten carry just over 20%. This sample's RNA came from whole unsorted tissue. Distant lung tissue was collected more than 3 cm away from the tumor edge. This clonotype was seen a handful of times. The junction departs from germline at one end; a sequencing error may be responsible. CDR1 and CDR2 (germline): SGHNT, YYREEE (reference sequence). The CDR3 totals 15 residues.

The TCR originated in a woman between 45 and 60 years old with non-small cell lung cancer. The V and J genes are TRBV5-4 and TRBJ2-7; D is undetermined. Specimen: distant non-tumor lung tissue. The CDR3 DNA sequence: TGTGCCACCAGCTTAATCGAGGACCGGGCCTACGAGCGGTACTTC. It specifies CATSLIEDRAYERYF.